These T cell receptor beta chains were read from a single sample in a study of T cell responses to AZD1222 COVID-19 vaccine. TCRdb's copy holds only in-frame clones and misses some; the assay was immunoSEQ multiplex PCR. The repertoire has 89,000 or so clones, 75% to 95% of them found once; the top ten carry around 30%. The sequencing used peripheral blood, collected 28 days after the second AZD1222 dose. The origin of the receptors is an adult who received the AZD1222 COVID-19 vaccine. CDR3s include the opening cysteine and the closing phenylalanine or tryptophan. A D gene is named only where the DNA matches it firmly. Clone sizes are given selectively: once, few, many, or a class where the clone is expanded.

J gene | clone size | V gene | D gene | CDR3 DNA | CDR3 protein
TRBJ1-4 | - | TRBV15 | - | TGTGCCACCAGCAGGAAAAGACATCCAACTAATGAAAAACTGTTTTTT | CATSRKRHPTNEKLFF
TRBJ2-7 | - | TRBV19 | - | TGTGCCAGTAGTATAGGGACCGGACAGAGCTACGAGCAGTACTTC | CASSIGTGQSYEQYF
TRBJ1-4 | once | TRBV5-6 | - | TGTGCCAGCAGCCTGAACCTTGGCGCAACTAATGAAAAACTGTTTTTT | CASSLNLGATNEKLFF
TRBJ2-6 | - | TRBV6-4 | - | TGTGCCAGCAGTGAGGCCTCTGGGGCCAACGTCCTGACTTTC | CASSEASGANVLTF
TRBJ2-1 | - | TRBV4-1 | TRBD2 | TGCGCCAGCAGCCACCGAGCGGGAGTCATCGACAATGAGCAGTTCTTC | CASSHRAGVIDNEQFF
TRBJ2-1 | - | TRBV4-3 | - | TGCGCCAGCAGCCAAGGGTACTGGGACGCCGCCTACAATGAGCAGTTCTTC | CASSQGYWDAAYNEQFF
TRBJ2-7 | - | TRBV7-2 | TRBD2 | TGTGCCAGCAGCTCTAGCGGATCCTACGAGCAGTACTTC | CASSSSGSYEQYF
TRBJ1-1 | - | TRBV5-1 | - | TGCGCCAGCAGCTTGAACGGCAATGGGAACACTGAAGCTTTCTTT | CASSLNGNGNTEAFF
TRBJ2-1 | - | TRBV3-1/TRBV3-2 | TRBD2 | TGTGCCAGCAGCCAATGGGGACTAGCGAATTTTTACAATGAGCAGTTCTTC | CASSQWGLANFYNEQFF
TRBJ2-7 | - | TRBV15 | - | TGTGCCACCAGCAGAGATGGGTTAGCGTTCCGTCCCTACGAGCAGTACTTC | CATSRDGLAFRPYEQYF
TRBJ2-5 | - | TRBV11-1 | TRBD2 | TGTGCCAGCAGCTCCCCTAGCGGGAAAGAGACCCAGTACTTC | CASSSPSGKETQYF
TRBJ2-5 | - | TRBV6-1 | - | TGTGCCAGCAGTGAAGCGCTACTAGTGGGAGAGACCCAGTACTTC | CASSEALLVGETQYF
TRBJ2-5 | - | TRBV6-5 | TRBD2 | TGTGCCAGCAGTTCTAGCGGAGGGGACCAAGAGACCCAGTACTTC | CASSSSGGDQETQYF
TRBJ2-1 | - | TRBV7-9 | - | TGTGCCAGCAGCTTTCAGGGGTCCTACAATGAGCAGTTCTTC | CASSFQGSYNEQFF
TRBJ2-1 | - | TRBV6-5 | TRBD1 | TGTGCCAGCAGCCGGACAGGGTTCTACAATGAGCAGTTCTTC | CASSRTGFYNEQFF
TRBJ1-1 | once | TRBV7-2 | - | TGTGCCAGCAGCTTAAGAATGAACACTGAAGCTTTCTTT | CASSLRMNTEAFF
TRBJ1-5 | - | TRBV2 | - | TGTGCCAGGGGGGCATCAGGGGGCAATCAGCCCCAGCATTTT | CARGASGGNQPQHF
TRBJ2-7 | - | TRBV2 | - | TGTGCCAGCAATGCCCGCTCTTTTGACGAGCAGTACTTC | CASNARSFDEQYF
TRBJ2-2 | - | TRBV5-6 | - | TGTGCCAGCAGCTTACAGGGTACGGTAGCCGGGGAGCTGTTTTTT | CASSLQGTVAGELFF
TRBJ2-4 | - | TRBV28 | - | TGTGCCAGCAGTTCAGCCGGGCTAGCCAAAAACATTCAGTACTTC | CASSSAGLAKNIQYF
TRBJ1-4 | - | TRBV5-1 | TRBD1 | TGCGCCAGCGGCCACAGGGGAGGGAGTGAAAAACTGTTTTTT | CASGHRGGSEKLFF
TRBJ2-2 | once | TRBV30 | TRBD1 | TGTGCCTGGAGCCAGGGACAGGGGAACACCGGGGAGCTGTTTTTT | CAWSQGQGNTGELFF
TRBJ2-1 | - | TRBV29-1 | - | TGCAGCGCCTCGACGGGGCCCTACAGTGAGCAGTTCTTC | CSASTGPYSEQFF
TRBJ1-2 | - | TRBV30 | TRBD1 | TGTGCCTGGAAAGACAGGGACTATGGCTACACCTTC | CAWKDRDYGYTF
TRBJ2-1 | - | TRBV7-4 | TRBD2 | TGTGCCAGCAGCCCTTCCGGGACTAGCGTAGAGGACAATGAGCAGTTCTTC | CASSPSGTSVEDNEQFF
TRBJ2-7 | - | TRBV4-1 | - | TGCGCCAGCAGCCAAGATATGTCAGTTCCGTACGAGCAGTACTTC | CASSQDMSVPYEQYF
TRBJ2-2 | many | TRBV5-4 | TRBD2 | TGTGCCAGCAAACGATCGGGACTAGCGGGAGTAGGGAACACCGGGGAGCTGTTTTTT | CASKRSGLAGVGNTGELFF
TRBJ2-7 | few | TRBV6-2/TRBV6-3 | TRBD2 | TGTGCCAGCAGCTGGACTAGCCTAACGTACGAGCAGTACTTC | CASSWTSLTYEQYF
TRBJ2-1 | - | TRBV27 | - | TGTGCCAGCCTGCCCAGGCGGCCCGCTAATGAGCAGTTCTTC | CASLPRRPANEQFF
TRBJ2-7 | - | TRBV6-4 | - | TGTGCCAGCAGTGCACCAGGGCCAGGGAACTACGAGCAGTACTTC | CASSAPGPGNYEQYF
TRBJ2-3 | - | TRBV2 | - | TGTGCCAGCAGTAACACAGATACGCAGTATTTT | CASSNTDTQYF
TRBJ1-4 | few | TRBV9 | - | TGTGCCAGCAGCCAAGACGCGGGTTTTAATGAAAAACTGTTTTTT | CASSQDAGFNEKLFF
TRBJ2-1 | - | TRBV24-1 | TRBD2 | TGTGCCACCAGTCACACTAGCGGTCATACGGGTGAGCAGTTCTTC | CATSHTSGHTGEQFF
TRBJ1-4 | - | TRBV7-9 | - | TGTGCCAGCAGACACCATTCCGGGACACCGTCTGGAACTAATGAAAAACTGTTTTTT | CASRHHSGTPSGTNEKLFF
TRBJ2-5 | once | TRBV6-5 | - | TGTGCCAGCAGTTACTTAGGAGGGATTACAGAGACCCAGTACTTC | CASSYLGGITETQYF
TRBJ1-2 | - | TRBV10-3 | TRBD1 | TGTGCCATAAGACAGGGATTGGGAGGCTACACCTTC | CAIRQGLGGYTF
TRBJ1-1 | - | TRBV5-1 | TRBD1 | TGCGCCAGCAGCTGGGGCGGACAGGGGAACACTGAAGCTTTCTTT | CASSWGGQGNTEAFF
TRBJ1-4 | - | TRBV28 | - | TGTGCCAGCAGTTTACTTGAAAAACTGTTTTTT | CASSLLEKLFF
TRBJ2-5 | - | TRBV18 | - | TGTGCCAGCTCACCAAGGTACCAAGAGACCCAGTACTTC | CASSPRYQETQYF
TRBJ1-1 | - | TRBV3-1/TRBV3-2 | - | TGTGCCAGCAGCCCCGAACCGTTGAACACTGAAGCTTTCTTT | CASSPEPLNTEAFF
TRBJ1-6 | - | TRBV9 | TRBD1 | TGTGCCAGCAGCCACACGGGACAGGGTGGATCACCCCTCCACTTT | CASSHTGQGGSPLHF